The rows below give T cell receptor beta chains drawn from one sample of a study of T cell repertoires in cytomegalovirus infection. A single record per CDR3 protein comes from TCRdb applying MiXCR to the reads. The sample consists of fewer than 350,000 distinct CDR3 sequences, about 29% of them appearing once. Their specific antigens are unknown. Sequences were derived from cultured PBMCs, sampled from culture after CMV antigen stimulation. The origin of the receptors is a human donor in good health (CMV status not recorded). Some clones in this sample may be carry-over from other donors' samples. CDR3s include the opening cysteine and the closing phenylalanine or tryptophan. Fields, in order: V gene, J gene, clone size, CDR3 length, D gene, CDR3 DNA, CDR3 protein. D genes are given only for firm matches. Clone size is stated in some rows and not others, as once, few, many or a class when expanded.

V: TRBV27
J: TRBJ1-6
size: NA
length: 13
D: NA
DNA: TGTGCCAGCAGACAGGTCTATAATTCACCCCTCCACTTT
CDR3: CASRQVYNSPLHF

V: TRBV19
J: TRBJ1-2
size: few
length: 14
D: NA
DNA: TGTGCCAGTAGTATAGATCGTCCGGGATATGGCTACACCTTC
CDR3: CASSIDRPGYGYTF

V: TRBV27
J: TRBJ2-5
size: NA
length: 15
D: NA
DNA: TGTGCCAGCAGCATCTTAAGCACAGGCCAAGAGACCCAGTACTTC
CDR3: CASSILSTGQETQYF

V: TRBV5-6
J: TRBJ1-2
size: NA
length: 18
D: NA
DNA: TGTGCCAGCAGCTCTGGACCGGGGCGAATACAAGCTAACTATGGCTACACCTTC
CDR3: CASSSGPGRIQANYGYTF

V: TRBV28
J: TRBJ2-1
size: few
length: 14
D: NA
DNA: TGTGCCGGGGGCAGCGGCGACTCCTACAATGAGCAGTTCTTC
CDR3: CAGGSGDSYNEQFF

V: TRBV11-2
J: TRBJ1-6
size: NA
length: 15
D: TRBD1
DNA: TGTGCCAGCAGCTTACCTGGGACAGTAAATTCACCCCTCCACTTT
CDR3: CASSLPGTVNSPLHF

V: TRBV28
J: TRBJ1-5
size: few
length: 13
D: NA
DNA: TGTGCCAGCAAAGAGGCTGCGGACCAGCCCCAGCATTTT
CDR3: CASKEAADQPQHF

V: TRBV20-1
J: TRBJ1-5
size: NA
length: 16
D: TRBD1
DNA: TGCAGTGCTTCTGGGACAGCAACCTATAGCAATCAGCCCCAGCATTTT
CDR3: CSASGTATYSNQPQHF

V: TRBV6-1
J: TRBJ2-1
size: few
length: 15
D: TRBD2
DNA: TGTGCCAGCAGAGAAAGCGGGAGGGCCTACAATGAGCAGTTCTTC
CDR3: CASRESGRAYNEQFF

V: TRBV28
J: TRBJ2-7
size: NA
length: 16
D: NA
DNA: TGTGCCAGCAACCCATCCTCTGGGCAGCTGCACTACGAGCAGTACTTC
CDR3: CASNPSSGQLHYEQYF

V: TRBV19
J: TRBJ2-7
size: few
length: 15
D: TRBD1
DNA: TGTGCCAGTAGTATGCTAGGACAGGGGCTTGACGAGCAGTACTTC
CDR3: CASSMLGQGLDEQYF

V: TRBV4-1
J: TRBJ2-6
size: NA
length: 18
D: TRBD2
DNA: TGCGCCAGCAGCCGAGGGAGCGGGAGGGCGTCCGGGGCCAACGTCCTGACTTTC
CDR3: CASSRGSGRASGANVLTF

V: TRBV19
J: TRBJ1-2
size: NA
length: 11
D: TRBD1
DNA: TGTGCCACCCAGGGGGCCTATGGCTACACCTTC
CDR3: CATQGAYGYTF